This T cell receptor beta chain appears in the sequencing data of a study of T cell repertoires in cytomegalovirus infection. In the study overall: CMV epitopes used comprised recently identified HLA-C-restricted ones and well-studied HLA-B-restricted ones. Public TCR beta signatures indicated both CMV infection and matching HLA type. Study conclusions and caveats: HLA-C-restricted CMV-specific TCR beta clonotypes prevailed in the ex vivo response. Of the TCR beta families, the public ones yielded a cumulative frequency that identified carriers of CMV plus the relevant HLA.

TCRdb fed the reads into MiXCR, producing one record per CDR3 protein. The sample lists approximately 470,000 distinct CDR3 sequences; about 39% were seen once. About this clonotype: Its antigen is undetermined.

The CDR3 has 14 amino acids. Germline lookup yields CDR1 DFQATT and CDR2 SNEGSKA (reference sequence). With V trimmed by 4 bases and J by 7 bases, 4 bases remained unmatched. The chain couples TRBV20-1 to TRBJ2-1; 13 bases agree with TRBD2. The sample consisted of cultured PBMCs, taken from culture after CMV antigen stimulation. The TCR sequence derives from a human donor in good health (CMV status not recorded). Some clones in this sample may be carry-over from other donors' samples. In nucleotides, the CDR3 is TGCAGTGCTAAAGGGACTAGCGGGGTGAATGAGCAGTTCTTC. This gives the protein CSAKGTSGVNEQFF.